This paragraph reports one T cell receptor (beta chain). The source of the sample is a study of blood T cell repertoires in COVID-19. Across the study: The United States, Italy and Spain were the sources of the acute and convalescent COVID-19 samples. Sample material is recorded as cDNA or gDNA derived from T cells, B-cell-depleted T cells, or PBMCs.

Patients in Seattle were enrolled during active infection, then followed longitudinally. This CDR3 is built from 16 residues. As originally analysed: Researchers report that nucleated cell counts were estimated from reference gene primer amplification. Profiling relied on immunoSEQ multiplex PCR, and the TCRdb table lists in-frame clones only, not all of them. V, J and clone size are taken as reported in that table, and D and trimming were inferred from the DNA itself. This table has about 46,000 clones, 70% to 90% appearing once. The V gene is TRBV21-1, the J gene TRBJ2-1; the table gives TRBD2 as D, unverified against the DNA. TRBV21-1 is an annotated pseudogene. The sequencing input was peripheral blood. This receptor was taken from an elderly woman with COVID-19, enrolled during active disease. The DNA of the CDR3 is TGTGCCAGCAGTGACAAGGGACTGAGCTCCTACAATGAGCAGTTCTTC. Translated: CASSDKGLSSYNEQFF.